The TCR beta chain under discussion was sequenced for a study of blood T cell repertoires in COVID-19. Study as a whole: Sources were T cells, B-cell-depleted T cells, or PBMCs; the material itself was cDNA or gDNA.

Profiled with immunoSEQ multiplex PCR; TCRdb holds only in-frame clones, not every one. The sample contains some 250,000 clones, under 90% of which appear only once. The J segment lost 2 bases and the V segment lost 5 bases, leaving 9 bases of the junction unmatched. The V gene's germline CDR1 is LNHDA and CDR2 SQIVND (reference sequence). The CDR3 extends over 17 amino acids. The source of this sequence is a man between 60 and 75 years old with acute or convalescent COVID-19. The sequenced sample was peripheral blood. J is TRBJ2-3 and V is TRBV19; 11 bases match TRBD2. In DNA form, the CDR3 reads TGTGCCAGTAGTTCGCCTCCACTAGCGGGGGACACAGATACGCAGTATTTT. Translated: CASSSPPLAGDTDTQYF.